The 3 T cell receptor beta chains reported below all come from one sample, sequenced in a study of blood T cell repertoires in COVID-19. This table comes from immunoSEQ multiplex PCR, and its TCRdb copy is limited to in-frame clones, with some not included. The sample consists of over 30,000 clones, 88% of them appearing once. The sequenced sample consisted of peripheral blood. These receptors all come from a human donor in a cohort sampled during active COVID-19.

The V gene is TRBV2, the J gene TRBJ2-3, with 16 bases that match TRBD2. Per the germline V gene, CDR1 is SNHLY and CDR2 is FYNNEI. This CDR3 spans 19 amino acids. The V gene end was trimmed by 7 bases and the J gene end by 5 bases; junction bases not matched to a gene: 15. The CDR3 DNA reads as TGTGCCAGCACCCTGGGACTAGCGGGGGGGTTAACCGGGCGAGATACGCAGTATTTT. This sequence encodes CASTLGLAGGLTGRDTQYF.

Only a few counts were recorded for this clone. DNA of the CDR3: TGTGCCAGCAAAGGGGGGGCGTATATCAACACTGAAGCTTTCTTT. Translation: CASKGGAYINTEAFF. The chain carries TRBV28 and TRBJ1-1, with D possibly matching TRBD1 (6 bases). The germline CDR1 and CDR2 sequences are MDHEN and SYDVKM. V gave up 7 bases and J gave up 2 bases, with 17 bases separating them. CDR3 size: 15 residues. Together with reference TRBV28 and TRBJ1-1, the CDR3 gives the full variable domain: DVKVTQSSRYLVKRTGEKVFLECVQDMDHENMFWYRQDPGLGLRLIYFSYDVKMKEKGDIPEGYSVSREKKERFSLILESASTNQTSMYLCASKGGAYINTEAFFGQGTRLTVV.

This clone was counted once. This chain links TRBV2 with TRBJ2-3; 7 positions agree with TRBD2. V gave up 4 bases and J gave up 5 bases; unmatched junction bases: 9. Looked up from germline, CDR1 is SNHLY and CDR2 is FYNNEI. The CDR3 length is 15 residues. CDR3 sequence reads: CASSVEGGPVDTQYF. The CDR3 nucleotides are TGTGCCAGCAGTGTCGAGGGAGGGCCAGTAGATACGCAGTATTTT.